The present T cell receptor (beta chain) was sequenced within a study of cytomegalovirus exposure and HLA in healthy donors. Study in general: The Caucasian-associated ancestry cluster contained 65% to 85% of the 300 to 400 genotyped donors. Study outcomes and limitations: For TCR beta chains, V- and J-gene trimming was later linked to a missense DCLRE1C variant. By HLA locus, TCR association rates varied in a later analysis, with DRB1 showing the most and HLA-C the fewest.

Use of 60 Vbeta and 13 Jbeta primers characterized the PCR. The protocol was immunoSEQ multiplex PCR, while the TCRdb copy is restricted to in-frame clones and leaves out a portion. The profile shows tens of thousands of clones, roughly 80% of them singletons. To note about this clone: Its antigen is unknown.

Germline assignment: CDR1 SGHDT and CDR2 YYEEEE. The CDR3 runs to 16 residues. The V end was cut by 4 bases, the J end by 1 base, with 14 bases between. This chain joins TRBV5-6 and TRBJ1-4; D unclear. The receptor comes from a male donor in good health and CMV-seronegative. The sample taken for sequencing was PBMCs. In DNA, the CDR3 is TGTGCCAGCAGCCCGGAGCCGGATAGAACTAATGAAAAACTGTTTTTT. It translates to CASSPEPDRTNEKLFF.